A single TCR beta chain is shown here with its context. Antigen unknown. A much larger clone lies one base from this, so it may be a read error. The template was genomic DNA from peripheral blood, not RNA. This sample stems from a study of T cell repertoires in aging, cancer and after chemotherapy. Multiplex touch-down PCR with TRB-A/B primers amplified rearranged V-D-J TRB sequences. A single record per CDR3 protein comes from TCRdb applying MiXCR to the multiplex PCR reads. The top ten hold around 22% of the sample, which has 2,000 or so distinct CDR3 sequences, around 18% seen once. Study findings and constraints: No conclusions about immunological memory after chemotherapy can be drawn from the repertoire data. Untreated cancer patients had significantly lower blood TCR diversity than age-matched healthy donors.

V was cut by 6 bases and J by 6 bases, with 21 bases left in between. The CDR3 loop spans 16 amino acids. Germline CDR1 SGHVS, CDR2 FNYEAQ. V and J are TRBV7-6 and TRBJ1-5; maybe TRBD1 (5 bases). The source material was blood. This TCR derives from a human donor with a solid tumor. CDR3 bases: TGTGCCAGCAGTTTTTTAGGGGAAGGAGGGACTCAGCCCCAGCATTTT. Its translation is CASSFLGEGGTQPQHF.